This section outlines one TCR beta chain sequence together with its context. The CDR3 covers 15 residues. V dropped 2 bases and J dropped 1 base, with 11 bases sitting between them. Looked up from germline, CDR1 is MGHRA and CDR2 is YSYEKL. The sample originates from a study of blood T cell repertoires in COVID-19. Study information: From the United States, Italy and Spain came samples of acute and convalescent COVID-19. The cDNA or gDNA used as material had been derived from T cells, B-cell-depleted T cells, or PBMCs.

Per the original methods: Amplification of reference gene primers provided the estimated nucleated cell counts. Clones were read by immunoSEQ multiplex PCR, and TCRdb kept only the in-frame ones, dropping some. The V and J calls and clone size are taken from that table; D and trimming were inferred from the DNA. The top ten clones hold 3.3% of a sample with 150,000 to 200,000 clones, 85% of them seen once. The sample consisted of peripheral blood. The origin of this receptor is a human donor with acute or convalescent COVID-19. The donor label of this sample is uncertain. The chain recombines TRBV4-1 with TRBJ1-1; D gene uncertain. The CDR3, as DNA: TGCGCCAGCAGCCAAAATCAGGCGACGAACACTGAAGCTTTCTTT. Protein: CASSQNQATNTEAFF.